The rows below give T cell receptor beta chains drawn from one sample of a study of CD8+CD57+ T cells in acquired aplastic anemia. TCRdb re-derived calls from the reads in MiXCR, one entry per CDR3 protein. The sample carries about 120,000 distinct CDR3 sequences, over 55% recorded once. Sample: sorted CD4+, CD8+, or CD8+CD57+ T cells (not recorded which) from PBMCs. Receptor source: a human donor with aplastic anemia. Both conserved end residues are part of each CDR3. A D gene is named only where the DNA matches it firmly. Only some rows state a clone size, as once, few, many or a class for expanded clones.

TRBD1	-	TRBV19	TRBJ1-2	TGTGCCAGTAGTCAGGACAGGGAGTTCGGTGGCTACACCTTC	CASSQDREFGGYTF
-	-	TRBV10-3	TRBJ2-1	TGTGCCACCAACTCCGACATAGCACTTGAGCAGTTCTTC	CATNSDIALEQFF
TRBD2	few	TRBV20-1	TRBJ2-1	TGCAGTGCCCGGGGGACTAGCGTGAATGAGCAGTTCTTC	CSARGTSVNEQFF
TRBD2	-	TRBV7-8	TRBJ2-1	TGTGCCAGCAGCTTAGATTCCGGGGGGGGGCAGTTCTTC	CASSLDSGGGQFF
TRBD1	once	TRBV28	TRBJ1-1	TGTGCCAGCAGTACGACAGAGGGGGCGAACACTGAAGCTTTCTTT	CASSTTEGANTEAFF
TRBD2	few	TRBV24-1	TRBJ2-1	TGTGCCTCTCCGGGAGGGCAGAGCGATGAGCAGTTCTTC	CASPGGQSDEQFF
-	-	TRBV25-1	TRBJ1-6	-	CASSVTGGEGSSTSGRAPLHF
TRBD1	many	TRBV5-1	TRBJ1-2	TGCGCCAGCAGCTTGGGGGACAGGGGGCGCGAGGTCTATGGCTACACCTTC	CASSLGDRGREVYGYTF
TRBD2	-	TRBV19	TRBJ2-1	TGTGCCAGTAGTATACCAAGGACTAGCGGGGAAATCATCTCCTACAATGAGCAGTTCTTC	CASSIPRTSGEIISYNEQFF
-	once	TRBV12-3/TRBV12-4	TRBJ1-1	TGTGCCAGCAGTTTAGTAGAGGACACTGAAGCTTTCTTT	CASSLVEDTEAFF
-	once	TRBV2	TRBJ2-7	TGTGCCAGCAGTGAATCGGTATACGAGCAGCACTTC	CASSESVYEQHF
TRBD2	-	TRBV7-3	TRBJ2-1	TGTGCCAGCAGCTTAATGGCGGGGGACAATGAGCAGTTCTTC	CASSLMAGDNEQFF
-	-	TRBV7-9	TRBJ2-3	TGTGCCAGCAGCTCCTCAGCCCCAGATACGCAGTATTTT	CASSSSAPDTQYF
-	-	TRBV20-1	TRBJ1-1	TGCAGTTGCCCAGGGGACACTGAAGCTTTCTTT	CSCPGDTEAFF
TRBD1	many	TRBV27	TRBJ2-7	TGTGCCAGCAGTTCAAAACAGGGGCACGAGCAGTACTTC	CASSSKQGHEQYF
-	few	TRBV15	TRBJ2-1	TGTGCCACCAGCACCGGACAGGAGCAGTTCTTC	CATSTGQEQFF